This record looks at one T cell receptor (beta chain) sequence and its context. Its cognate antigen is unknown. The V gene end was trimmed by 4 bases and the J gene end by 5 bases; junction bases not matched to a gene: 2. CDR1 is MGHRA and CDR2 is YSYEKL in the germline V gene. The CDR3 contains 16 residues. This record belongs to a study of cytomegalovirus exposure and HLA in healthy donors. 60 Vbeta and 13 Jbeta primers were used in PCR. TCRdb keeps only in-frame clones here, not all; method: immunoSEQ multiplex PCR. The profile covers 60,000 or so clones, with just under 85% appearing a single time and approximately 1.5% taken by the ten largest. Findings and caveats of the study: In an earlier analysis, most TCR beta V segments were productive about 90% or about 30% of the time. Accurate prediction of most subjects' HLA-A and HLA-B alleles from TCR beta sequences was reported. For TCR beta chains, V- and J-gene trimming was later linked to a missense DCLRE1C variant. Cytomegalovirus-associated TCR beta chains were listed, numbering 150 to 200.

Specimen: PBMCs. The source of this sequence is a man aged 40-49 years in good health and CMV-seronegative. This sequence joins TRBV4-1 and TRBJ2-2; TRBD2 matches at 15 bases. The CDR3 here is CASSPGTSGGTGELFF. The CDR3 DNA is TGCGCCAGCAGCCCCGGGACTAGCGGGGGGACCGGGGAGCTGTTTTTT.